These 8 T cell receptor beta chains share one sample of origin, sequenced in a study of blood T cells in healthy people across ages. It was with a sample-barcoded 5' primer and a J-beta primer mix that a second PCR of roughly 6 to 12 cycles was run. TCRdb fed the 5' RACE reads into MiXCR, producing one record per CDR3 protein. Seen here are around 850,000 distinct CDR3 sequences, approximately 35% observed once, and the top ten hold 10% to 15%. The specimen was blood. The receptors were sampled from a man between 18 and 29 years old in good health.

Worth noting for this clonotype: Just one base apart from a much larger clone, this may be a read error. V is TRBV20-1 and J is TRBJ2-3; D might be TRBD2 (6 bases). CDR3 size: 14 residues. The V gene's germline CDR1 is DFQATT and CDR2 SNEGSKA (reference sequence). CDR3 protein: CSARDLDYSDTHYF. Written as DNA, the CDR3 is TGCAGTGCTAGAGATCTGGACTACTCAGATACGCACTATTTT.

Of note for this clonotype: This may be a read error, as it is one base from a much larger clone. The chain joins TRBV12-3 or TRBV12-4 to TRBJ2-5; D unclear. This CDR3 has 13 residues. The V end was cut by 6 bases, the J end by 1 base, with 9 bases between. CDR3: CASRSGPQETQYF. The DNA of the CDR3 is TGTGCCAGCAGATCCGGGCCCCAAGAGACCCAGTACTTC.

The rearrangement joins TRBV12-3 or TRBV12-4 to TRBJ1-5, with 10 bases lining up with TRBD1. There are 15 residues in the CDR3. The V gene end was trimmed by 7 bases and the J gene end by 4 bases; junction bases not matched to a gene: 7. Here the CDR3 DNA reads TGTGCCAGCAATTTTGGGGACAGGGGAAATCAGCCCCAGCATTTT. Translation: CASNFGDRGNQPQHF.

This clonotype was counted only a few times. The chain uses TRBV6-5 and TRBJ2-1; D is unclear. The CDR3 runs 14 residues. V lost 0 bases and J 5 bases, leaving 8 bases between the germline ends. Germline V gene lookup returns CDR1 MNHEY and CDR2 SVGAGI. In nucleotides, the CDR3 is TGTGCCAGCAGTTACTCGGCGGCGGACAATGAGCAGTTCTTC. It is translated as CASSYSAADNEQFF.

This clonotype has a count of ten or more. The chain is built from TRBV5-6 and TRBJ2-4; D tentatively fits TRBD1 or TRBD2 (5 bases each). CDR3 length: 15 residues. CDR1 is SGHDT and CDR2 is YYEEEE in the germline V gene. V was trimmed by 5 bases and J by 2 bases, leaving 14 bases between them. CDR3 DNA: TGTGCCAGCAGTGGGGGAGAGAGGACCAAAAACATTCAGTACTTC. Translating it yields CASSGGERTKNIQYF.

The chain combines TRBV5-1 with TRBJ2-7, with D possibly being TRBD2 (6 bases). The CDR3 covers 16 residues. CDR1 SGHRS and CDR2 YFSETQ come from the germline V gene. Trimming took 4 bases from V and 1 from J, leaving 18 bases between them. The CDR3: CASSPVGGFESYEQYF. The CDR3 bases are TGCGCCAGCAGCCCCGTCGGAGGGTTCGAGTCCTACGAGCAGTACTTC.

The table lists this clonotype with many counts. The genes are TRBV28 and TRBJ2-1; D is perhaps TRBD2 (5 bases). Trimming stripped 8 bases from V and 1 base from J, with 9 bases between. Germline V gene lookup returns CDR1 MDHEN and CDR2 SYDVKM. The CDR3 covers 13 residues. CDR3 region: CASGLGSYNEQFF. CDR3 sequence (DNA): TGTGCCAGCGGACTGGGTTCCTACAATGAGCAGTTCTTC.

To note about this clonotype: It may be a read error: a sequence one base away is much more abundant. V gene TRBV24-1 combines with J gene TRBJ2-3; maybe TRBD1 (5 bases). Germline loops: CDR1 KGHDR, CDR2 SFDVKD. V gave up 5 bases and J gave up 0 bases, with 11 bases separating them. The length of the CDR3 is 15 residues. The CDR3, as DNA: TGTGCCACCAGTGCCAGGGCAGGGAGCACAGATACGCAGTATTTT. As protein: CATSARAGSTDTQYF.